This T cell receptor beta chain stems from a study of T cells in Graves' hyperthyroidism and ophthalmopathy (dated by TCRdb to the late 2010s). Notes on the research overall: Peripheral blood samples were taken at the time of initial diagnosis, prior to any treatment. A discovery cohort of about a hundred patients, approximately 45 with Graves' ophthalmopathy and under 60 with stable Graves' hyperthyroidism, was used to find distinguishing TCR V-J signatures. Whether ophthalmopathy could be predicted prospectively was tested in an independent validation cohort made up of under 20 hyperthyroidism patients plus 17 patients who later progressed to ophthalmopathy. For training and testing, the 100 or so patients in the discovery cohort were randomly divided in a 7:3 ratio. In several Graves' hyperthyroidism patients, the study also compared T-cell repertoires from thyroid tissue with T-cell repertoires from blood. After sampling, hyperthyroidism patients received methimazole starting at 30 mg daily, and ophthalmopathy patients received high-dose intravenous methylprednisolone. According to the paper, TCR Vbeta CDR3 sequencing was carried out on some 130 peripheral blood samples, which came from approximately 43 ophthalmopathy, approximately 72 hyperthyroidism and about 17 progressor patients. What the research found in general, with its limitations: No statistical method was used to set the sample size in advance, and investigators knew the group allocation. Most expanded thyroid clonotypes (frequency above 0.001) were also detected in blood, suggesting blood repertoires may reflect thyroid immune responses. During validation, the model predicted progression to ophthalmopathy a median of approximately six months ahead of onset, with almost 71% sensitivity and less than 85% specificity. A model built on a 13 V-J signature distinguished ophthalmopathy from stable hyperthyroidism, reaching 85% to 90% sensitivity and 81% to 83% specificity in cross-validation and 80%/75% in testing.

The TCR beta CDR3 regions were amplified from the RNA transcripts. The TCR CDR3 was subjected to a first round of RT-PCR using the HTBI primer set and the Qiagen OneStep RT-PCR kit. A second multiplex PCR round built the libraries, followed by size selection and purification. The libraries were sequenced on an Illumina HiSeq2000 using paired-end 100 bp reads. The published analysis was carried out like this. Raw data were processed with SOAPnuke, discarding reads with adapters, uncalled bases, mean Phred below 15, or no exact constant-primer or identifier match. COPE v1.2.5 was used to merge the high-quality paired reads, and each unique nucleotide sequence was defined as a clonotype. Clonotypes were aligned to IMGT TRBV, TRBD and TRBJ reference segments using MiTCR v1.1. The analysis included only V-J combinations with a frequency above 0.0001, which together covered around 99% of the repertoires. The TCS score was defined as the ratio of F50 (clonal expansion) to E x V (chaos), calculated using BLOSUM62-based TCRdist between CDR3 peptides within each V-J. Welch's t-statistics and random forest reduced 500 to 650 V-J features to 10 to 15, which were used in a naive Bayes classifier (R e1071). TCRdb cleaned the public reads at Q25 with fastp, built clones with MiXCR and kept in-frame beta chains. Merged by CDR3 protein, the rows form single entries marked with the most common genes and DNA. TCRdb, not the authors, supplied the V and J calls. Counted in this sample were a few hundred thousand distinct CDR3 sequences; more than 12% of them appeared once. Approximately 29% of the sample goes to the ten largest clones.

Stable Graves' hyperthyroidism was defined as no progression to ophthalmopathy during 18 months of follow-up. The hyperthyroidism patients were between 18 and 65 years old and newly diagnosed, with a disease duration of less than 2 months. The study excluded patients with uncontrolled infections, other autoimmune diseases, pregnancy or lactation. Diagnoses were established on the basis of clinical symptoms, serum thyroxine and TRAb, thyroid ultrasound, and orbital computed tomography. Ficoll-Paque density gradient centrifugation was used to isolate PBMCs from 8.5 to 10 ml of fresh peripheral blood. Total RNA was extracted with Trizol reagent, and quality was checked on an Agilent 2100 Bioanalyzer. As encoded in the germline V gene, CDR1 is SGHAT while CDR2 is FQNNGV. The junction shows trimming of 5 bases on V and 2 bases on J, and the gene matches do not reach 5 bases of it. Taken from cysteine to phenylalanine, the CDR3 has 16 residues. Only the CDR3 portion is preserved as DNA: 48 bases, with reading frame beginning at the first base.

The sample holds many counts of this clonotype. Its specific antigen is unknown. No qualities accompany the bases; no much larger clone lies one base away. This clonotype was sampled from a woman aged 25 to 45 with Graves' hyperthyroidism. Sequenced material: blood. This chain joins TRBV11-2 to TRBJ2-3; 12 bases in the middle match TRBD2. The CDR3 reads CASSPSGRGDTDTQYF. The DNA sequence is given as TGTGCCAGCAGCCCTAGCGGGAGGGGAGACACAGATACGCAGTATTTT.